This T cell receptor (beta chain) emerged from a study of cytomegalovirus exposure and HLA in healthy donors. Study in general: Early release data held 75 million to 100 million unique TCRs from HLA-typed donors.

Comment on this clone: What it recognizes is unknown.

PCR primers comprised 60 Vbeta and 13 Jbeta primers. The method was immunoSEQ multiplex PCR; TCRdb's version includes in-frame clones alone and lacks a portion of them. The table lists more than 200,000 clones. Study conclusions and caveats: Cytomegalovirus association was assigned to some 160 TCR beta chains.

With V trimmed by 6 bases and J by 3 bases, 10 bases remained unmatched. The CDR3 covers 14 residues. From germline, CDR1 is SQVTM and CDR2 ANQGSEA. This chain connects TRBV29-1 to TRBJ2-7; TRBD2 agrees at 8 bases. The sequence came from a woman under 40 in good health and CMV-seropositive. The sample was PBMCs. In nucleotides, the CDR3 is TGCAGCGTCGCCGGGGCCGGGGGGGACTACGAGCAGTACTTC. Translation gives CSVAGAGGDYEQYF.